The 11 T cell receptor beta chains in this list originate from one sample, sequenced in a study of cytomegalovirus exposure and HLA in healthy donors. With 60 Vbeta and 13 Jbeta primers, the PCR was carried out. TCRdb's copy holds only in-frame clones and misses some; the assay was immunoSEQ multiplex PCR. This sample has some 100,000 clones, with roughly 80% found just once. Sequenced input: PBMCs. These receptors all come from a man younger than 35 in good health and CMV-seronegative.

The rearrangement uses TRBV6-6 and TRBJ2-5, with a weak D call TRBD1 (5 bases). The V gene's germline CDR1 is MNHNY and CDR2 SVGAGI (reference sequence). The CDR3 totals 12 residues. Trimming took off 6 bases at V and 5 bases at J, with 10 bases between the two ends. CDR3 nucleotides: TGTGCCAGCAGCTACCCAGGGGAGACCCAGTACTTC. It yields the protein CASSYPGETQYF.

This clone came up once. The rearrangement uses TRBV6-5 and TRBJ1-3; D is possibly TRBD1 (5 bases). The CDR3 is 14 amino acids. Germline CDR1 MNHEY, CDR2 SVGAGI. Deletions cut 7 bases from V and 0 bases from J, with 10 bases between. CDR3 in amino acids: CASTPRVSGNTIYF. CDR3 coding DNA: TGTGCCAGCACCCCCAGGGTCTCTGGAAACACCATATATTTT.

CDR3 nucleotide sequence: TGTGCCAGCAGCAGAACAGGGGACGGGCAGCCCCAGCATTTT. It encodes CASSRTGDGQPQHF. V is TRBV5-5 and J is TRBJ1-5; the match to TRBD1 covers 7 bases. The CDR3 is 14 amino acids. Germline assignment: CDR1 SGHKS and CDR2 YYEKEE (reference sequence). Losses at the gene ends were 4 bases for V and 7 bases for J; bases not matched to a gene: 8.

This clone was observed a few times. The genes are TRBV6-5 and TRBJ1-1, with 7 bases matching TRBD1. From germline, CDR1 is MNHEY and CDR2 SVGAGI. Trimming at V came to 1 base and at J to 8 bases, leaving 7 bases not matched to a gene. CDR3 length: 14 amino acids. The CDR3 here is CASSYLTGFGEAFF. The CDR3, as DNA: TGTGCCAGCAGTTACTTGACAGGGTTTGGAGAAGCTTTCTTT.

The V and J genes are TRBV5-6 and TRBJ2-2, with D perhaps TRBD1 (5 bases). V gave up 3 bases and J gave up 1 base, with 10 bases separating them. The CDR3 consists of 15 residues. In germline, CDR1 is SGHDT, CDR2 YYEEEE. Here the CDR3 reads CASSSWGLNTGELFF. CDR3 sequence (DNA): TGTGCCAGCAGCTCGTGGGGCCTGAACACCGGGGAGCTGTTTTTT.

This chain connects TRBV29-1 to TRBJ2-5; a possible D gene is TRBD1 (6 bases). This CDR3 is 19 amino acids long. Trimming shortened V by 1 base and J by 7 bases, and 31 bases separated the two germline ends. Per germline, CDR1 SQVTM and CDR2 ANQGSEA. CDR3 amino acids: CSVEVHSWRLDRLGATQYF. Here the CDR3 DNA reads TGCAGCGTTGAAGTCCATAGTTGGCGGCTTGACAGGCTCGGAGCGACCCAGTACTTC.

The V gene is TRBV28, the J gene TRBJ1-4; D is possibly TRBD1 (6 bases). Germline CDR1 MDHEN, CDR2 SYDVKM. CDR3 length: 14 residues. V lost 4 bases and J 8 bases, leaving 14 bases between the germline ends. In DNA form, the CDR3 reads TGTGCCAGCAGTTCAGGGGCGGTTCGGGAAAAACTGTTTTTT. Its protein product is CASSSGAVREKLFF.

The CDR3 DNA follows: TGTGCCAGCAGGACTCGGAGGTACAATGAAAAACTGTTTTTT. The encoded protein is CASRTRRYNEKLFF. The rearrangement joins TRBV2 to TRBJ1-4; D is undetermined. The CDR3 sequence is 14 residues long. Between the trimmed V and J ends, which lost 6 bases and 5 bases, there was a span of 13 bases. Germline V gives CDR1 SNHLY, CDR2 FYNNEI.

The V gene is TRBV23-1, the J gene TRBJ1-2; D unclear. TRBV23-1 is given ORF status, its function remaining uncertain. Trimming removed 0 bases from V and 0 bases from J, with 8 bases in between. CDR3 length equals 15 residues. This CDR3 is CASSQSYNSNYGYTF. The CDR3 DNA is TGCGCCAGCAGTCAATCGTACAATTCTAACTATGGCTACACCTTC.

CDR3 in amino acids: CASSLGRDNSPLHF. CDR3 sequence (DNA): TGCGCCAGCAGCTTGGGACGGGATAATTCACCCCTCCACTTT. V and J are TRBV5-1 and TRBJ1-6; D is ambiguous. Trimming took off 0 bases at V and 5 bases at J, with 6 bases between the two ends. Germline V lookup: CDR1 SGHRS, CDR2 YFSETQ. CDR3 size: 14 residues. The entire variable domain, with the rest obtained from reference TRBV5-1 and TRBJ1-6, is as follows: KAGVTQTPRYLIKTRGQQVTLSCSPISGHRSVSWYQQTPGQGLQFLFEYFSETQRNKGNFPGRFSGRQFSNSRSEMNVSTLELGDSALYLCASSLGRDNSPLHFGNGTRLTVT.

The rearrangement links TRBV7-9 to TRBJ2-6, with 8 nucleotides matching TRBD2. The CDR3 sequence is 17 residues long. CDR1 SEHNR and CDR2 FQNEAQ come from the germline V gene (reference sequence). CDR3 in DNA: TGTGCTGGGGTAGGGCGGGAGGTCTCCTCTGGGGCCAACGTCCTGACTTTC. This sequence encodes CAGVGREVSSGANVLTF.